A selection of T cell receptor beta chains follows, all from one sample in a study of monozygotic twins with inflammatory bowel disease. Each CDR3 protein gets one entry in TCRdb, which reprocessed the 5' RACE reads and gives no DNA. This sample contains about 41,000 distinct CDR3 sequences. The sequenced sample was blood. The source of these receptors is a human donor with ulcerative colitis or Crohn's disease, or a healthy co-twin of an affected twin (not recorded which). Each CDR3 is given with its conserved first and last residue. Fields, in order: J gene, V gene, CDR3 protein.

>TRBJ2-7|TRBV5-1
CASSSPTDYEQYF
>TRBJ2-1|TRBV7-2
CASSFPRGTGGLAGGDSYNEQFF
>TRBJ1-6|TRBV7-8
CASSLELGGGPNSPLHF
>TRBJ2-7|TRBV3-1
CASSPAGKGYEQYF
>TRBJ2-5|TRBV4-1
CASSQVAGGQETQYF
>TRBJ2-7|TRBV20-1
CSARATSGSSYEQYF
>TRBJ2-2|TRBV29-1
CSVTRRGARTGELFF
>TRBJ2-5|TRBV20-1
CSARDSAAQETQYF
>TRBJ2-2|TRBV30
CAWGRGGNTGELFF
>TRBJ1-1|TRBV11-2
CASSLVRGRGTEAFF
>TRBJ1-2|TRBV5-1
CASSLEQGLGAGYTF
>TRBJ2-1|TRBV20-1
CSAREFVRGVGQFF
>TRBJ2-1|TRBV5-6
CASSSAGQGYNEQFF
>TRBJ2-7|TRBV15
CATSRDRSGATLSYEQYF
>TRBJ2-7|TRBV5-1
CASSSTLKGRYEQYF
>TRBJ2-1|TRBV7-3
CASSPSSGSRNEQFF
>TRBJ1-5|TRBV5-4
CASSLGLNNQPQHF
>TRBJ2-1|TRBV3-1
CASSQGKGRTSGSSSYNEQFF
>TRBJ1-6|TRBV19
CASSIARQTFGSPLHF
>TRBJ1-2|TRBV5-4
CASSYPGQNYGYTF
>TRBJ2-1|TRBV30
CAFGGAFNEQFF
>TRBJ1-2|TRBV5-1
CASRTEGGYGYTF
>TRBJ1-1|TRBV7-9
CASSRGTSEAFF
>TRBJ2-4|TRBV27
CASSLSGRGTPKNIQYF
>TRBJ2-3|TRBV7-2
CASSRRLAGTDTQYF
>TRBJ2-1|TRBV28
CASSPGQSNEQFF
>TRBJ1-5|TRBV11-2
CASSLGGGTGNQPQHF
>TRBJ2-7|TRBV18
CASSPLPGQGRSEQYF
>TRBJ2-3|TRBV18
CASSQSRDGFTDTQYF
>TRBJ1-6|TRBV30
CAWETGSVRSPLHF
>TRBJ2-7|TRBV11-3
CASSLAGTRYEQYF
>TRBJ2-3|TRBV5-6
CASSFFTDTQYF